This entry lists 10 T cell receptor beta chains sequenced from one sample in a study of CD8+ T cells in alopecia areata. Regarding treatment: oral pan-JAK inhibitor, 5-10 mg twice daily. RNA extraction and reverse transcription yielded cDNA as sequencing template. The repertoire was sequenced with immunoSEQ multiplex PCR; TCRdb's copy has only in-frame clones and lacks some. The repertoire consists of approximately 170,000 clones, with more than 55% occurring once and the leading ten covering over 0.55%. The source material was CD4+ T cells sorted from blood, sampled at week 4, from a patient treated with tofacitinib. The receptor source for this set is a human donor with alopecia areata.

CDR3 sequence: CASSLLGNQPQHF. The CDR3 DNA is TGCGCCAGCAGCTTGCTTGGCAATCAGCCCCAGCATTTT. The J gene is TRBJ1-5, the V gene TRBV5-1; D unresolved. Germline CDR1 SGHRS, CDR2 YFSETQ. This CDR3 is built from 13 residues. V lost 1 base, J lost 2 bases, and 4 bases lay in between.

The rearrangement joins TRBV7-9 to TRBJ2-7, with D maybe TRBD1 (6 bases). Trimming took 3 bases from V and 5 from J, leaving 14 bases between them. From germline, CDR1 is SEHNR and CDR2 FQNEAQ (reference sequence). This CDR3 region has 14 residues. The CDR3 sequence is CASSFSGHLNEQYF. The CDR3 nucleotides read TGTGCCAGCAGCTTCTCGGGACACTTGAACGAGCAGTACTTC.

In this sample, this clone turned up a few times. The CDR3 DNA reads TGCAGCGTTGGGACAGAAGGCTACACCTTC. Protein: CSVGTEGYTF. The chain uses TRBV29-1 and TRBJ1-2; D possibly corresponds to TRBD1 (6 bases). Trimming left V 4 bases short and J 8 bases short, with 8 bases between. The V gene's germline CDR1 is SQVTM and CDR2 ANQGSEA. The CDR3 spans 10 residues.

The genes are TRBV5-1 and TRBJ1-1; TRBD1 is a possible D gene (5 bases). The germline V and J ends were trimmed by 3 bases and 3 bases, with 12 bases remaining between them. The CDR3 has 14 amino acids. Germline values: CDR1 SGHRS, CDR2 YFSETQ. This CDR3 is CASSWDSRDTEAFF. DNA for the CDR3: TGCGCCAGCAGCTGGGACTCCCGAGACACTGAAGCTTTCTTT. Variable domain in full (rest from reference TRBV5-1 and TRBJ1-1): KAGVTQTPRYLIKTRGQQVTLSCSPISGHRSVSWYQQTPGQGLQFLFEYFSETQRNKGNFPGRFSGRQFSNSRSEMNVSTLELGDSALYLCASSWDSRDTEAFFGQGTRLTVV.

The chain joins TRBV29-1 to TRBJ1-3, with D unresolved. There are 12 residues in the CDR3. V lost 4 bases and J 0 bases, leaving 4 bases between the germline ends. Looked up from germline, CDR1 is SQVTM and CDR2 is ANQGSEA. Here the CDR3 reads CSVVSSGNTIYF. CDR3 DNA: TGCAGCGTTGTGAGCTCTGGAAACACCATATATTTT.

V usage is TRBV29-1 and J usage is TRBJ2-1; 13 positions match TRBD2. The length of the CDR3 is 17 residues. V lost 7 bases and J lost 0; bases outside the gene matches: 9. Per the germline V gene, CDR1 is SQVTM and CDR2 is ANQGSEA. The DNA for the CDR3 is TGCAGCGCTCGGGGACTAGCGGGGAGTAGCTCCTACAATGAGCAGTTCTTC. Translating it yields CSARGLAGSSSYNEQFF.

The chain carries TRBV6-1 and TRBJ2-3; D ambiguous. In germline, CDR1 is MNHNS, CDR2 SASEGT. V shed 3 bases and J shed 2 bases, with 6 bases lying between them. CDR3 length: 13 amino acids. In DNA form, the CDR3 reads TGTGCCAGCAGTGACTCCCTCACAGATACGCAGTATTTT. It translates to CASSDSLTDTQYF.

This clone was seen more than once but under ten times. The rearrangement joins TRBV7-9 to TRBJ2-7; no clear D gene. Per the germline V gene, CDR1 is SEHNR and CDR2 is FQNEAQ (reference sequence). V was clipped by 0 bases and J by 2 bases, with 5 bases between them. The CDR3 spans 13 residues. CDR3 in amino acids: CASSLALAYEQYF. The CDR3 DNA reads TGTGCCAGCAGCTTAGCGTTAGCCTACGAGCAGTACTTC.

The J gene is TRBJ2-7, the V gene TRBV4-1; D gene unclear. The CDR3 contains 16 residues. V dropped 3 bases and J dropped 0 bases, with 15 bases sitting between them. Germline assignment: CDR1 MGHRA and CDR2 YSYEKL. The CDR3, as DNA: TGCGCCAGCAGCCAGTCCTCGGTGAGGAGCTCCTACGAGCAGTACTTC. Translation: CASSQSSVRSSYEQYF.

The rearrangement links TRBV27 to TRBJ2-7; 9 bases map to TRBD1. The CDR3 has 15 residues. Losses at the gene ends were 5 bases for V and 4 bases for J; bases not matched to a gene: 9. Germline-derived CDR1 and CDR2 are MNHEY and SMNVEV (reference sequence). The CDR3 spells CASSDRDRVIYEQYF. DNA for the CDR3: TGTGCCAGCAGTGACCGGGACAGGGTGATATACGAGCAGTACTTC.